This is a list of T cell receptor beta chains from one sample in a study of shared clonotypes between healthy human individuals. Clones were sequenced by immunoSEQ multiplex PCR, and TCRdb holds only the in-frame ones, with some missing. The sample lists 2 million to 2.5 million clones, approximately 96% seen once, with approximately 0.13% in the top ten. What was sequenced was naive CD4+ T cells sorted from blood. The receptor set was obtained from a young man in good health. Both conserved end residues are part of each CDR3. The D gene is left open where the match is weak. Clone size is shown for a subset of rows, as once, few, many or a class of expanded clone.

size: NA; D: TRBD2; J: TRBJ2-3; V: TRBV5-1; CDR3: CASSLAPWRELPDTQYF; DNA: TGCGCCAGCAGCTTGGCCCCGTGGCGGGAGCTCCCAGATACGCAGTATTTT
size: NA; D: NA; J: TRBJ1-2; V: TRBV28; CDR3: CASTSNYGYTF; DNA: TGTGCCAGCACAAGTAACTATGGCTACACCTTC
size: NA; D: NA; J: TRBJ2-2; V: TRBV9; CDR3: CASSPRRANTGELFF; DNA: TGTGCCAGCAGCCCCCGGAGGGCGAACACCGGGGAGCTGTTTTTT
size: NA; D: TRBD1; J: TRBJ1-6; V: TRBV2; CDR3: CASRGQGGSPLHF; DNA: TGTGCCAGCAGGGGACAGGGGGGATCACCCCTCCACTTT
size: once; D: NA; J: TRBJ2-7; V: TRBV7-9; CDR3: CASSLGDTREQYF; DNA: TGTGCCAGCAGCTTAGGGGACACTCGAGAGCAGTACTTC
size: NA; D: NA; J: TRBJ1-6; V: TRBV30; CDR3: CAWSVARDNSPLHF; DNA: TGTGCCTGGAGTGTAGCCAGGGATAATTCACCCCTCCACTTT
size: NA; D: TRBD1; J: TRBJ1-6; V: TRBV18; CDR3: CATGGIDSPLHF; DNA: TGTGCTACAGGGGGTATTGACTCACCCCTCCACTTT
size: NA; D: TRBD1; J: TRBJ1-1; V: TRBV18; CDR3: CASSPITGVNTEAFF; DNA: TGTGCCAGCTCACCCATCACAGGGGTGAACACTGAAGCTTTCTTT
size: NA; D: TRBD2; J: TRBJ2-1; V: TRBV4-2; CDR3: CASSWGSGSGYNEQFF; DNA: TGTGCCAGCAGCTGGGGAAGCGGGAGCGGCTACAATGAGCAGTTCTTC
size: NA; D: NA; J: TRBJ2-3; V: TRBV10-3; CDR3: CAIGGASTDTQYF; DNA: TGTGCCATTGGGGGGGCTTCCACAGATACGCAGTATTTT
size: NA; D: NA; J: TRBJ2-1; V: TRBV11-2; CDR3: CASSLDHLQGPSYNEQFF; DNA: TGTGCCAGCAGCTTAGATCACTTACAGGGCCCCTCCTACAATGAGCAGTTCTTC
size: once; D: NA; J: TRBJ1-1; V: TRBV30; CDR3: CAWSLYSNTEAFF; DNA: TGTGCCTGGAGCCTTTACAGCAACACTGAAGCTTTCTTT
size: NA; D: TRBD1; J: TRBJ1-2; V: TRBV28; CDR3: CASSLADRDGYTF; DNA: TGTGCCAGCAGTTTAGCGGACAGGGATGGCTACACCTTC
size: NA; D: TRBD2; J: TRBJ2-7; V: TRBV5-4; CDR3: CASSWRLAGRPYEQYF; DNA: TGTGCCAGCAGCTGGCGACTAGCGGGGCGCCCCTACGAGCAGTACTTC
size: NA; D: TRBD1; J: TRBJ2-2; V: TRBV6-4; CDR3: CASRPNTGGGELFF; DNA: TGTGCCAGCAGACCAAACACAGGGGGCGGGGAGCTGTTTTTT
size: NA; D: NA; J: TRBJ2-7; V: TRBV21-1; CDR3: CARNWTPYEQYF; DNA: TGTGCCAGGAACTGGACTCCCTACGAGCAGTACTTC
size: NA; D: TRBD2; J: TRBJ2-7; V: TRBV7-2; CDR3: CASSLVSGGSSYEQYF; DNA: TGTGCCAGCAGCTTAGTATCGGGAGGCAGCTCCTACGAGCAGTACTTC
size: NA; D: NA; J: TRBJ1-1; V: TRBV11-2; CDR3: CASSQQSETEAFF; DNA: TGTGCCAGCAGCCAACAATCCGAGACTGAAGCTTTCTTT
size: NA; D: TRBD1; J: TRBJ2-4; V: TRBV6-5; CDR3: CASSYDRDIAKNIQYF; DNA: TGTGCCAGCAGTTACGACAGGGACATAGCCAAAAACATTCAGTACTTC
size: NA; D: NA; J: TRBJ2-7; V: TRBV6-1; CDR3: CASSEAGPRQYF; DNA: TGTGCCAGCAGTGAAGCTGGTCCTAGGCAGTACTTC